Sequencing of this TCR beta chain was carried out in a study of T-cell memory formation after mild COVID-19 (dated by TCRdb to about 2021). Study-level background: TCR sequence clusters from the two donors were found to be largely donor specific. Two young, previously healthy adult volunteers, one female and one male, were included in the cohort. In two donors, T-cell clones that expanded and contracted after mild COVID-19 were followed by sequencing TCRalpha and TCRbeta repertoires longitudinally. The research as a whole found: Some responding clones were found in pre-infection memory, which suggests that pre-existing cross-reactive memory T cells took part in the SARS-CoV-2 response. Only two mild cases were covered by the study, and larger cohorts that include severe cases with pre-infection samples were considered necessary. Contracting CD4+ clones were located mainly in the CM and EM memory subsets, whereas CD8+ clones were found to be enriched in EMRA. Clones that contracted from day 15 to 85 showed balanced CD4/CD8 phenotypes, whereas a second wave of clones that expanded from day 15 to 37 leaned towards CD4+. SARS-CoV-2 specificity was not confirmed for the second-wave clones peaking on day 37.

This clonotype was seen a few times. Its antigen remains undetermined. Qualities for individual bases were not recorded, and no much larger clone is one base off. Ficoll-Paque density gradient centrifugation was the method used to isolate PBMCs. The reads were generated on an Illumina NovaSeq 6000. cDNA libraries for TCRalpha and TCRbeta were prepared by 5'RACE using constant-segment primers, with sample barcodes and unique molecular identifiers added. Trizol reagent was used to extract RNA from every sample. Libraries were amplified in two PCR steps, with a second sample barcode and Illumina TruSeq adapters added in the second step. Libraries were sequenced on an Illumina NovaSeq with 2 x 150 bp paired-end reads. In the source study's methods: With migec v1.2.7, reads were demultiplexed and then collapsed into UMI-guided consensus sequences. With mixcr v2.1.11, UMI consensuses were aligned to TRA and TRB V and J templates and assembled into clonotypes. A clonotype was counted as expanded or contracted only if both edgeR and NoisET called the change significant, with noise models trained on biological replicates. edgeR calls used a false discovery rate-adjusted p below 0.01 and a log2 fold-change threshold of 1. PCA with hierarchical clustering of max-normalized trajectories of the 1000 most abundant clonotypes was used as exploratory dynamics analysis. Separately sequenced CD4+ and CD8+ repertoires were used to assign the CD4 or CD8 phenotype of responding clones. TCRdb passed the public sequencing reads through fastp at Q25 and MiXCR, retaining productive beta sequences. Identical CDR3 proteins give one entry, which carries the most common genes and DNA. The V and J calls reflect TCRdb's pipeline rather than the authors' work. A total of hundreds of thousands of distinct CDR3 sequences appear in this sample, 15% to 20% of them only once. Of the sample, 8.1% falls within the top ten clones.

The CDR3 runs 15 residues from the cysteine to the phenylalanine. The retained sequence is limited to the CDR3, 45 bases, with the frame set at the first base. Compared with germline, V lacks 5 bases and J lacks 7 bases; bases without a gene match: 9. Taken from the germline V gene, the CDR1 and CDR2 loops are SGHVS and FQNEAQ. This sequence originates from an adult woman who had mild COVID-19 (a few samples of this study predate the infection). The sample titles of this study are shuffled in the database, so cell type and time point are left out; the donor was told from shared clones. Sequenced input: PBMCs or a T cell subset sorted from them (not recorded which). Recombination linked TRBV7-8 to TRBJ1-5, with 9 central nucleotides matching TRBD1. The CDR3 has the sequence CASSRDREYWQPQHF. The DNA sequence reads TGTGCCAGCAGCCGGGACAGGGAATATTGGCAGCCCCAGCATTTT. Reference TRBV7-8 and TRBJ1-5 genes cover what lies past the CDR3, so the full variable domain is GAGVSQSPRYKVAKRGQDVALRCDPISGHVSLFWYQQALGQGPEFLTYFQNEAQLDKSGLPSDRFFAERPEGSVSTLKIQRTQQEDSAVYLCASSRDREYWQPQHFGDGTRLSIL.